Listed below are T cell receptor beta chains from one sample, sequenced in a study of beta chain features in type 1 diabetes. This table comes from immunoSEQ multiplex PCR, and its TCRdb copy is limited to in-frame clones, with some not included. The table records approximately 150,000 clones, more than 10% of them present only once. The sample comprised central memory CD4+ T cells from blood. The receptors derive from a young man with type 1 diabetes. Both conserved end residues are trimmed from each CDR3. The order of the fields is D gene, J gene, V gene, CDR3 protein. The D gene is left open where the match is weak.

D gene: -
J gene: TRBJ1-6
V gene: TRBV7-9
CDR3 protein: ASVEGQEPLH

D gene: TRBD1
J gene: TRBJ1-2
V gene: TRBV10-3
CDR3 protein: AISGTGDWGYT

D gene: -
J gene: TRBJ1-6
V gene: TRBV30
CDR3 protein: AWRTRQSNSPLH

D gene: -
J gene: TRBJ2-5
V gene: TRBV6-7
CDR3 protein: ASSAGTGSQETQY

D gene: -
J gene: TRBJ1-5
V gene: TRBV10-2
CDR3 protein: ASSESVGYQPQH

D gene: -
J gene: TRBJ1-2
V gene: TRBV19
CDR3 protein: ASSPRQAGYT

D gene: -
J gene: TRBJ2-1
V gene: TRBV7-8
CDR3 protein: ASRRRDRKLHYNEQF

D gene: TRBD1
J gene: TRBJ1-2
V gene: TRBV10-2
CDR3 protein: ASSDDRAKGYT

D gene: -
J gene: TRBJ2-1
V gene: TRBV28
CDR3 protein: ASSPTGSVNEQF

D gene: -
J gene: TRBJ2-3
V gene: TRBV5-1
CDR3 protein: ASSLNPGYPDTQY

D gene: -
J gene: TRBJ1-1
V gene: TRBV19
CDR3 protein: ASSIRGGPTEAF

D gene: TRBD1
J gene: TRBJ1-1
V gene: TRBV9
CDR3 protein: ASSVKTGGNLGTEAF

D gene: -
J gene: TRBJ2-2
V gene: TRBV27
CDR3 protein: ASSGHYTGELF

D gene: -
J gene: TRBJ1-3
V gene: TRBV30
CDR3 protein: AWSVGVSGNTIY

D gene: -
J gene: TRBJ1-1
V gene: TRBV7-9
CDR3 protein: ASSLALIGRRGTEAF

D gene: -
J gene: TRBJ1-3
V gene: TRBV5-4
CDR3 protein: ASSLDLQASGNTIY

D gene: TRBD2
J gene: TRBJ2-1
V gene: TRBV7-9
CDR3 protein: ASSLASGGNNEQF

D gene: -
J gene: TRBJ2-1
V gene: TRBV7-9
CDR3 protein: ASSHRQNEQF

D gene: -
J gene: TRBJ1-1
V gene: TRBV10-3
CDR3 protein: AISESGGINTEAF

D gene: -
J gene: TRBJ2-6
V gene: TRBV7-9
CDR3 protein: ASSRTLGANVLT

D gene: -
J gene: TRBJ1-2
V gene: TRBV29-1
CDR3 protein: RPQPHYGYT

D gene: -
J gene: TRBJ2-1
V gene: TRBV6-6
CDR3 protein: ASSYSSGFGEQF

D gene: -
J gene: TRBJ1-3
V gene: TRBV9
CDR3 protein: ASSLTGGNTIY

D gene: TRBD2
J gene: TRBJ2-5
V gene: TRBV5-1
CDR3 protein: ASSLVGLAGAQETQY

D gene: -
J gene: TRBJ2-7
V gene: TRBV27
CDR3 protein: ASTDTSYEQY

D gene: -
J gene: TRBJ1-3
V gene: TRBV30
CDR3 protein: ACTESGNTIY

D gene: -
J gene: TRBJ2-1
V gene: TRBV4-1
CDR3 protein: ASSQVPWPGTPNEQF

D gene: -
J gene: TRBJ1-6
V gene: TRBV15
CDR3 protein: ATSREQGSPLH

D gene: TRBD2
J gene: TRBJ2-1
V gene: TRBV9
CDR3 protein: ASSAVSGGYSNEQF

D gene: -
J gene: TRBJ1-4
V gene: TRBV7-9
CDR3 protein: ASSFAGRSEKLF

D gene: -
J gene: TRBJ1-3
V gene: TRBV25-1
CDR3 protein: ASSESGGYGNTIY

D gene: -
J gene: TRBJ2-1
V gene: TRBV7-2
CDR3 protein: ASSLARGILNEQF

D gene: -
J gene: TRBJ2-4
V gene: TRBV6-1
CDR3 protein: ASSELEGENIQY

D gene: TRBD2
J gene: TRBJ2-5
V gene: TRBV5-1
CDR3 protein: ASSLVTSGGQETQY

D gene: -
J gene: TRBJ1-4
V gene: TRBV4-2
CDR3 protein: ASSQDSPGFNEKLF

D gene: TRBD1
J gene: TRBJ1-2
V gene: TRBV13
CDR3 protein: ASTKQGARGYT

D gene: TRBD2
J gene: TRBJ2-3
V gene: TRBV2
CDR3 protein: ASSRLAVATDTQY

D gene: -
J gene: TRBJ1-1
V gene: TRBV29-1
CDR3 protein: SVEAGNSEAF

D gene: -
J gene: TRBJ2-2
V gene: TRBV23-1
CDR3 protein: ASSQSTMPDANTGELF

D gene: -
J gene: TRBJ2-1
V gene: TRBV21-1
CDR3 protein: ASSSPGTVTYNEQF

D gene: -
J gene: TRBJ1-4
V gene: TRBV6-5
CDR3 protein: ASSYSQGIGEKLF

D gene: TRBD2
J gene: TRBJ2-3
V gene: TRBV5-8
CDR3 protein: ASSPGQGGTDTQY